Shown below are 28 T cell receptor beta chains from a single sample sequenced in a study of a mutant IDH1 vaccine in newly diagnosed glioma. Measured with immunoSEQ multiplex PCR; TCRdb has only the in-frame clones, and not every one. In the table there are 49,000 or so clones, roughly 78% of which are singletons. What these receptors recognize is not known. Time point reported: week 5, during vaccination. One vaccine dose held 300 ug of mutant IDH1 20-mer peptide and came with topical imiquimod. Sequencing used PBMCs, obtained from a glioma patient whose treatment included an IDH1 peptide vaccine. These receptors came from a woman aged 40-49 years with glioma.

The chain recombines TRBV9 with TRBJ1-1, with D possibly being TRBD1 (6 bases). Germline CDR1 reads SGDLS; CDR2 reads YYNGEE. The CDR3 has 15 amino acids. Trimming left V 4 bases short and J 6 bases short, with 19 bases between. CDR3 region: CASSLPPGGTAEAFF. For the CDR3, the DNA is TGTGCCAGCAGCCTCCCGCCTGGGGGCACGGCTGAAGCTTTCTTT.

CDR3 loop: CSAMWNRRQFF. The CDR3, as DNA: TGCAGTGCTATGTGGAACAGGAGGCAGTTCTTC. The chain carries TRBV20-1 and TRBJ2-1, with D maybe TRBD1 (5 bases). Trimming removed 4 bases from V and 12 bases from J, with 13 bases in between. The length of the CDR3 is 11 residues. The V gene's germline CDR1 is DFQATT and CDR2 SNEGSKA (reference sequence).

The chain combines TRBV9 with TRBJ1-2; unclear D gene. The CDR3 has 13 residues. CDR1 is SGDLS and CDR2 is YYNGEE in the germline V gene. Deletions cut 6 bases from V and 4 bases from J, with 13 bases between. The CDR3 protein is CASTTDPIYGYTF. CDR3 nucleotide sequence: TGTGCCAGCACCACGGACCCGATCTATGGCTACACCTTC.

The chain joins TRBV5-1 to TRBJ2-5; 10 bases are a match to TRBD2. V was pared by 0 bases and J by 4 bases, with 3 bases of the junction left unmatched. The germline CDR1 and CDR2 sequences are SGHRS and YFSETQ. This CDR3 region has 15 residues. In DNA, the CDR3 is TGCGCCAGCAGCTTGGGACAGCGGGGGGGAGAGACCCAGTACTTC. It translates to CASSLGQRGGETQYF.

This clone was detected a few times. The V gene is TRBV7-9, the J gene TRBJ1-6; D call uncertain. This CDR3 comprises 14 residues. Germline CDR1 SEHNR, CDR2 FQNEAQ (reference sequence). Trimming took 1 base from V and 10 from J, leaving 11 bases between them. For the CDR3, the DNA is TGTGCCAGCAGCTTAGAGGCGACGGGCTCACCCCTCCACTTT. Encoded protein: CASSLEATGSPLHF.

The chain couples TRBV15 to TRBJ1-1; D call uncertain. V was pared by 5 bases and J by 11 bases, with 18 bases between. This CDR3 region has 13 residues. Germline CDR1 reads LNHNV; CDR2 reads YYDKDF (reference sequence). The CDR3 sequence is CATSPREYPGAFF. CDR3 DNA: TGTGCCACCAGCCCGAGGGAGTACCCGGGGGCTTTCTTT.

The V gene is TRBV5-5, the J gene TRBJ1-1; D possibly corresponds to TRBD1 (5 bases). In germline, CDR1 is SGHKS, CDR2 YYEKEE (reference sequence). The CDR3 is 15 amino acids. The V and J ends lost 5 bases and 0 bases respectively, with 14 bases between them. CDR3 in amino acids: CASSRDSLMNTEAFF. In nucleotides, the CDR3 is TGTGCCAGCAGTCGCGACAGCCTAATGAACACTGAAGCTTTCTTT.

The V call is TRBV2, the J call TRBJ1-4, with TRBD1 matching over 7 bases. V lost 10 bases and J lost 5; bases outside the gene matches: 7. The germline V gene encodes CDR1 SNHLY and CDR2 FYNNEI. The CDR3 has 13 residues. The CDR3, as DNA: TGTGCCAATCGGACAGGAGACAATGAAAAACTGTTTTTT. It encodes CANRTGDNEKLFF. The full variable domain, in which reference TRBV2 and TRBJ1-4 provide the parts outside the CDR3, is EPEVTQTPSHQVTQMGQEVILRCVPISNHLYFYWYRQILGQKVEFLVSFYNNEISEKSEIFDDQFSVERPDGSNFTLKIRSTKLEDSAMYFCANRTGDNEKLFFGSGTQLSVL.

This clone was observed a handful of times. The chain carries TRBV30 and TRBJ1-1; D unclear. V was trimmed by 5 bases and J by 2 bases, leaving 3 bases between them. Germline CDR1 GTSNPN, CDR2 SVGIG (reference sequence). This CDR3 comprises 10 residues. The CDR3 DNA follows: TGTGCCTGGCGAAACACTGAAGCTTTCTTT. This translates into CAWRNTEAFF.

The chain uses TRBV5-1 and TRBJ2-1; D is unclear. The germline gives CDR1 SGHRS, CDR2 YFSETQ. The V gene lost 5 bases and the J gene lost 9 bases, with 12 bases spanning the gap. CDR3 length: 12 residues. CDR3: CASSPPSFEQFF. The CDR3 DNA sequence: TGCGCCAGCAGTCCGCCCTCATTTGAGCAGTTCTTC.

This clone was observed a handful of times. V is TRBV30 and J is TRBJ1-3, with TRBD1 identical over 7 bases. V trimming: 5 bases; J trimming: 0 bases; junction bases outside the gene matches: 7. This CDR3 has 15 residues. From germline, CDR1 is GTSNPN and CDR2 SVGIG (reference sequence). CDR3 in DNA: TGTGCCTGGTTTCAGGGGGACCACTCTGGAAACACCATATATTTT. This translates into CAWFQGDHSGNTIYF. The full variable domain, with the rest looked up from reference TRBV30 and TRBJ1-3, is SQTIHQWPATLVQPVGSPLSLECTVEGTSNPNLYWYRQAAGRGLQLLFYSVGIGQISSEVPQNLSASRPQDRQFILSSKKLLLSDSGFYLCAWFQGDHSGNTIYFGEGSWLTVV.

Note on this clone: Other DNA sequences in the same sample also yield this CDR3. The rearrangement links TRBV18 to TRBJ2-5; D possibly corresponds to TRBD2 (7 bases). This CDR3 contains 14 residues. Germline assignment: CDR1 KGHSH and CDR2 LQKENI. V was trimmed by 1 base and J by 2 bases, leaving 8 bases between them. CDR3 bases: TGTGCCAGCTCACCACAGGGGGGGCAAGAGACCCAGTACTTC. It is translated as CASSPQGGQETQYF.

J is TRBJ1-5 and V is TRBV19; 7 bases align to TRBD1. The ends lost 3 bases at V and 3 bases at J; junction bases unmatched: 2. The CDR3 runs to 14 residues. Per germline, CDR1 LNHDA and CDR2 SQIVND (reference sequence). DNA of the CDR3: TGTGCCAGTAGTATCACAGGGGACAATCAGCCCCAGCATTTT. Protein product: CASSITGDNQPQHF.

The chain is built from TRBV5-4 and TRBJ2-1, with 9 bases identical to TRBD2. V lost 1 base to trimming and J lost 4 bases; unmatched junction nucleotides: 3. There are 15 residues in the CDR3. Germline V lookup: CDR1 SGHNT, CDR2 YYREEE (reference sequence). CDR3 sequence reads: CASSLKRGDYNEQFF. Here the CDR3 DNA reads TGTGCCAGCAGCTTGAAGCGGGGGGATTACAATGAGCAGTTCTTC.

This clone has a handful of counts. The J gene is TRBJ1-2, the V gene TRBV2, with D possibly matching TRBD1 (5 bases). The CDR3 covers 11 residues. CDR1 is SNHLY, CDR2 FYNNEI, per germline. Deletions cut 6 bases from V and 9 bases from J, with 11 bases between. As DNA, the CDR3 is TGTGCCAGCAGGCTACGACAGAGCTACACCTTC. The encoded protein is CASRLRQSYTF.

In nucleotides, the CDR3 is TGTGCCAGCATAGAAGGGCGAGGGGTGAAAGCTTTCTTT. This sequence encodes CASIEGRGVKAFF. The chain employs TRBV7-9 and TRBJ1-1, with D possibly TRBD1 on 5 matching bases. Germline CDR1 is SEHNR and CDR2 is FQNEAQ (reference sequence). The V end lost 7 bases, the J end lost 9 bases, and 18 bases lay between the germline ends. The CDR3 has 13 amino acids.

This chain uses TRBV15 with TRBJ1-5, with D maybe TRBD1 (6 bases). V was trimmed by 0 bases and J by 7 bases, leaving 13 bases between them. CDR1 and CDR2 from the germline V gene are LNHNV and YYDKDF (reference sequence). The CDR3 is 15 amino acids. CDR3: CATSRDRGRNQPQHF. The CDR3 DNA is TGTGCCACCAGCAGAGATCGGGGGCGAAACCAGCCCCAGCATTTT.

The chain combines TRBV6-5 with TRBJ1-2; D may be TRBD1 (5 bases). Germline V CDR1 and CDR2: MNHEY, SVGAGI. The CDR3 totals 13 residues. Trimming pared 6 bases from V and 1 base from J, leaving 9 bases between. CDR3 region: CASSLDSNYGYTF. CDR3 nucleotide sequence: TGTGCCAGCAGCCTTGACAGTAACTATGGCTACACCTTC.

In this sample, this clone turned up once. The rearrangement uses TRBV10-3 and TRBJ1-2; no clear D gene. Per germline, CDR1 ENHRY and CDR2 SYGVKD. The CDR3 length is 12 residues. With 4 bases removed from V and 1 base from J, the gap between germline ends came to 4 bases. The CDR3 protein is CAISGHNYGYTF. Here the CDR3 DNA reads TGTGCCATCAGTGGACATAACTATGGCTACACCTTC.

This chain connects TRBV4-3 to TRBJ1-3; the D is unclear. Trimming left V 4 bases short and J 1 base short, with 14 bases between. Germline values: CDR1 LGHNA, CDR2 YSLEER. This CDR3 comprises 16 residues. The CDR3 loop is CASSPKRTWSGNTIYF. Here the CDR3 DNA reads TGCGCCAGCAGCCCCAAGAGAACGTGGTCTGGAAACACCATATATTTT.

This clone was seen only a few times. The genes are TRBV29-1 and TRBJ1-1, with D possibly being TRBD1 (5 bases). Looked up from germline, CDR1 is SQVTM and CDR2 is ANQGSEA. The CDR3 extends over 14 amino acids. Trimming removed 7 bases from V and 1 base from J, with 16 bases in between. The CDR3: CSGGGPGRNTEAFF. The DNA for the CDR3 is TGCAGCGGGGGAGGGCCAGGGAGGAACACTGAAGCTTTCTTT.

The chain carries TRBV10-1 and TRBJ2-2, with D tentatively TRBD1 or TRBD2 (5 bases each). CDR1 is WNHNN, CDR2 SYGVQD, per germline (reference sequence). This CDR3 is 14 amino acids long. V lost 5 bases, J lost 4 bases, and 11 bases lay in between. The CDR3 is CASSRDGITGELFF. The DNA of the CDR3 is TGCGCCAGCAGTCGGGACGGAATCACCGGGGAGCTGTTTTTT.

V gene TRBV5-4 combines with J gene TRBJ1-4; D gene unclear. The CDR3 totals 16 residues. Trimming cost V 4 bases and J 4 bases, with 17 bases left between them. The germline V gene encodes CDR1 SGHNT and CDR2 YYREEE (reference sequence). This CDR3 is CASSPGPDGFNEKLFF. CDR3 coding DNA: TGTGCCAGCAGCCCTGGACCCGACGGATTTAATGAAAAACTGTTTTTT.

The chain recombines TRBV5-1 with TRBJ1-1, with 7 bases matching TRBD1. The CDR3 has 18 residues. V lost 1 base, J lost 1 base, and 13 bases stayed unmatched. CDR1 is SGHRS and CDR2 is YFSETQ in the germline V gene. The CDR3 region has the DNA TGCGCCAGCAGCTTGTTTGTAAAGGGGGCTGGGAGGAACACTGAAGCTTTCTTT. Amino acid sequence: CASSLFVKGAGRNTEAFF. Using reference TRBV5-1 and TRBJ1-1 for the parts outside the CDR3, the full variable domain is KAGVTQTPRYLIKTRGQQVTLSCSPISGHRSVSWYQQTPGQGLQFLFEYFSETQRNKGNFPGRFSGRQFSNSRSEMNVSTLELGDSALYLCASSLFVKGAGRNTEAFFGQGTRLTVV.

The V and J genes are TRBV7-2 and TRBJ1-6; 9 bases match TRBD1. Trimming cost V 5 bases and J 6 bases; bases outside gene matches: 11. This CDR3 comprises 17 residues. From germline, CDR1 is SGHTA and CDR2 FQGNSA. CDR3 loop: CASSRPLGGQGNSPLHF. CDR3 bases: TGTGCCAGCAGCCGACCTCTGGGGGGACAGGGTAATTCACCCCTCCACTTT. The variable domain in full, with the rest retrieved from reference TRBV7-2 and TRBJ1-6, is GAGVSQSPSNKVTEKGKDVELRCDPISGHTALYWYRQSLGQGLEFLIYFQGNSAPDKSGLPSDRFSAERTGGSVSTLTIQRTQQEDSAVYLCASSRPLGGQGNSPLHFGNGTRLTVT.

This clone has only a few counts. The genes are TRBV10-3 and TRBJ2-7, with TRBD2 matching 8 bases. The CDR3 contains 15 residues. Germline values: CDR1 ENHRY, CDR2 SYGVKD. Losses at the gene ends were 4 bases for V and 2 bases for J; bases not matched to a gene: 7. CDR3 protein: CAISVGTSIPYEQYF. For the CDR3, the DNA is TGTGCCATCAGTGTCGGGACTAGTATCCCCTACGAGCAGTACTTC.

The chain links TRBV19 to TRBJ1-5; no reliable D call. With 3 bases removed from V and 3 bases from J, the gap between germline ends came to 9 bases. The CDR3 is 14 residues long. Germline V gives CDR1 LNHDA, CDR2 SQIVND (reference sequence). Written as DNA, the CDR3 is TGTGCCAGTAGTATCCGCAGCCCCAATCAGCCCCAGCATTTT. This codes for CASSIRSPNQPQHF.

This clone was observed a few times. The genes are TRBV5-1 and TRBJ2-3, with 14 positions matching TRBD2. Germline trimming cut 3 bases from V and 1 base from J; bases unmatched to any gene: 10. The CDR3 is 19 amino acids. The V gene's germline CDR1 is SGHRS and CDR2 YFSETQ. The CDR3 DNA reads TGCGCCAGCAGCTCCGCCGGGACTAGCGGGGGAGGAGGCACAGATACGCAGTATTTT. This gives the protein CASSSAGTSGGGGTDTQYF.